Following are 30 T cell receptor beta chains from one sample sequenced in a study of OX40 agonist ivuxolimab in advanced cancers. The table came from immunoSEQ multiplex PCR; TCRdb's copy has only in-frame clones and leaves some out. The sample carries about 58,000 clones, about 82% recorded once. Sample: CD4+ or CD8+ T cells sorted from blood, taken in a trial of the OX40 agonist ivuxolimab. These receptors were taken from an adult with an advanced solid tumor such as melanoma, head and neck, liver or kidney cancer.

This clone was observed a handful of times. Written as DNA, the CDR3 is TGTGCCAGCAGTGATCAGGGACTCAATGAAAAACTGTTTTTT. Translating it yields CASSDQGLNEKLFF. The chain is built from TRBV6-1 and TRBJ1-4; TRBD1 is a possible D gene (5 bases). Germline CDR1 and CDR2: MNHNS and SASEGT. This CDR3 region has 14 residues. The V and J ends lost 3 bases and 5 bases respectively, with 10 bases between them.

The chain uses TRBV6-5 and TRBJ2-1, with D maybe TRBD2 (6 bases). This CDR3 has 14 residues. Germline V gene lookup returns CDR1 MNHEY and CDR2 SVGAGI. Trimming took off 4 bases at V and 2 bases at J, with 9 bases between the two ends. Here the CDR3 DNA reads TGTGCCAGCAGTTCCCGACTAGCCTACAATGAGCAGTTCTTC. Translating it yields CASSSRLAYNEQFF.

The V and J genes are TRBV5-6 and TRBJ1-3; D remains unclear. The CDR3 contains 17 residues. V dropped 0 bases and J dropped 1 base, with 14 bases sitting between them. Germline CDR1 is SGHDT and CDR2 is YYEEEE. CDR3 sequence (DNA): TGTGCCAGCAGCTTGGAACGGGGAAGAAGATCTGGAAACACCATATATTTT. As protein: CASSLERGRRSGNTIYF.

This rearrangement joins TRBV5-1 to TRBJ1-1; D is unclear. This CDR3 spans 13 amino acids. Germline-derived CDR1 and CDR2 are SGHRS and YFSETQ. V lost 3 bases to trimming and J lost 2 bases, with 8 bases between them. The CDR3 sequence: CASSYLPNTEAFF. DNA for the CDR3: TGCGCCAGCAGCTACCTCCCCAACACTGAAGCTTTCTTT.

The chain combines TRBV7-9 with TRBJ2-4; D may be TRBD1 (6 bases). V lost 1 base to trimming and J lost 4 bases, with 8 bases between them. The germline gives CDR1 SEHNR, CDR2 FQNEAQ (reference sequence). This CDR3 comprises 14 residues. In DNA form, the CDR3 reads TGTGCCAGCAGCTTAGGGACAGCTAAAAACATTCAGTACTTC. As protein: CASSLGTAKNIQYF.

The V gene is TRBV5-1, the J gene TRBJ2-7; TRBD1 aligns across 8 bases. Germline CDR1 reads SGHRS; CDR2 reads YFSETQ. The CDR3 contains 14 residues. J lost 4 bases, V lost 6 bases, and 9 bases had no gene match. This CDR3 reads CASTLGGQAYEQYF. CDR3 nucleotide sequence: TGCGCCAGCACTCTAGGGGGACAGGCATACGAGCAGTACTTC.

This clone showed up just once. The chain's CDR3 is CASSQGGTGMGQPQHF. The DNA of the CDR3 is TGCGCCAGCAGCCAAGGTGGGACAGGGATGGGTCAGCCCCAGCATTTT. This rearrangement joins TRBV4-1 to TRBJ1-5, with 9 bases aligning to TRBD1. Germline values: CDR1 MGHRA, CDR2 YSYEKL. The junction had 7 bases not matched to a gene; V was cut back by 1 base and J by 6 bases. The CDR3 loop spans 16 amino acids.

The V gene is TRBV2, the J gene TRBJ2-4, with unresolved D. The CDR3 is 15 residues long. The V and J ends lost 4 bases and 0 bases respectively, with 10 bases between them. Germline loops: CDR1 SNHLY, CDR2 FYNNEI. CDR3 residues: CASSAQALAKNIQYF. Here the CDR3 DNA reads TGTGCCAGCAGTGCTCAAGCGCTAGCCAAAAACATTCAGTACTTC.

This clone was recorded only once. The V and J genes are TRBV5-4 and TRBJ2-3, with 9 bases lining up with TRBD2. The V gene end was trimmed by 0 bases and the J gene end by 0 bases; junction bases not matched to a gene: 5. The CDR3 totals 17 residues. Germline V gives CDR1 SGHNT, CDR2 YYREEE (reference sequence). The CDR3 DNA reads TGTGCCAGCAGCTTGGATACCGGGACTAGCAGCACAGATACGCAGTATTTT. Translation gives CASSLDTGTSSTDTQYF.

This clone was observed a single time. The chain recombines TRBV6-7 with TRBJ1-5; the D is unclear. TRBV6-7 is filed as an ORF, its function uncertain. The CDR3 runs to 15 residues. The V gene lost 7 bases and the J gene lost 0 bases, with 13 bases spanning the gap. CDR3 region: CASTRWTDSNQPQHF. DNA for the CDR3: TGTGCCAGCACCAGGTGGACGGATAGCAATCAGCCCCAGCATTTT.

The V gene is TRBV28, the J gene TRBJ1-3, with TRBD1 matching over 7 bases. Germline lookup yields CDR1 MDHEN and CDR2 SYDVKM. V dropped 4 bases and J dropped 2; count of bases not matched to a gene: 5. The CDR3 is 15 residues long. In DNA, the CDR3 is TGTGCCAGCAGTTCTACAGGGGCAACTGGAAACACCATATATTTT. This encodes CASSSTGATGNTIYF.

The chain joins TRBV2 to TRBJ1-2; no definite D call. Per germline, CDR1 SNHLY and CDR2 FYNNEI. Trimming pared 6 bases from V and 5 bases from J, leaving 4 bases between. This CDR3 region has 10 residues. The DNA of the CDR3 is TGTGCCAGCAGGGAGTATGGCTACACCTTC. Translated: CASREYGYTF.

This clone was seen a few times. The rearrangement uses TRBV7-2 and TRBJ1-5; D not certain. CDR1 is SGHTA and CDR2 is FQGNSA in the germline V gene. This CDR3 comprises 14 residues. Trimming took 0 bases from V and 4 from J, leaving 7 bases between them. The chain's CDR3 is CASSLAVGNQPQHF. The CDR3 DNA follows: TGTGCCAGCAGCTTAGCGGTAGGGAATCAGCCCCAGCATTTT. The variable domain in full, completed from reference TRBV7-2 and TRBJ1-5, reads GAGVSQSPSNKVTEKGKDVELRCDPISGHTALYWYRQSLGQGLEFLIYFQGNSAPDKSGLPSDRFSAERTGGSVSTLTIQRTQQEDSAVYLCASSLAVGNQPQHFGDGTRLSIL.

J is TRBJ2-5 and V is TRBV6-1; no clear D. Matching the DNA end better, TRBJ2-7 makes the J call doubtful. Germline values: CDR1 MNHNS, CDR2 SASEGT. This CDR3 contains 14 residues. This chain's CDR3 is CASSVPLSSYEQYF. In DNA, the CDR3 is TGTGCCAGCAGTGTGCCGTTAAGCTCCTACGAGCAGTACTTC.

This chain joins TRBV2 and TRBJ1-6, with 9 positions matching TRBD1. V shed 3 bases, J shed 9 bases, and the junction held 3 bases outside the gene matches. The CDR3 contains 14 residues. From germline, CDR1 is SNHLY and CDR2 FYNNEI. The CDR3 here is CASSDGQGFSPLHF. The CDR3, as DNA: TGTGCCAGCAGTGACGGACAGGGGTTTTCACCCCTCCACTTT.

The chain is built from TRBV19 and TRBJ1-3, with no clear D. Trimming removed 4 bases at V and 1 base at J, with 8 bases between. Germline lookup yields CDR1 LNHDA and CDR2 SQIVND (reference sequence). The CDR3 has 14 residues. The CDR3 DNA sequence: TGTGCCAGTAGTAATTTGGCGTCTGGAAACACCATATATTTT. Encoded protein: CASSNLASGNTIYF. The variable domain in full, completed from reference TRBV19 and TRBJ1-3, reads DGGITQSPKYLFRKEGQNVTLSCEQNLNHDAMYWYRQDPGQGLRLIYYSQIVNDFQKGDIAEGYSVSREKKESFPLTVTSAQKNPTAFYLCASSNLASGNTIYFGEGSWLTVV.

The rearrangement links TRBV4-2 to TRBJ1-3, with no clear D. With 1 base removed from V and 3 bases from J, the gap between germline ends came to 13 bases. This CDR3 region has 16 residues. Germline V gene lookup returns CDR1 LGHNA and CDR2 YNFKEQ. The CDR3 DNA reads TGTGCCAGCAGCCAAGGTTACGGGTCGGGTGGAAACACCATATATTTT. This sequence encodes CASSQGYGSGGNTIYF.

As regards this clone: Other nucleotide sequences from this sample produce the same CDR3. Written as DNA, the CDR3 is TGCGCCAGCAGCTTGGGATGGGGGTCCTCTGGAAACACCATATATTTT. Translated, it gives CASSLGWGSSGNTIYF. The chain couples TRBV5-1 to TRBJ1-3; D perhaps matches TRBD1 (5 bases). Deletions cut 0 bases from V and 0 bases from J, with 10 bases between. The CDR3 length is 16 residues. Germline-derived CDR1 and CDR2 are SGHRS and YFSETQ. The full variable domain, its missing parts supplied by reference TRBV5-1 and TRBJ1-3, is KAGVTQTPRYLIKTRGQQVTLSCSPISGHRSVSWYQQTPGQGLQFLFEYFSETQRNKGNFPGRFSGRQFSNSRSEMNVSTLELGDSALYLCASSLGWGSSGNTIYFGEGSWLTVV.

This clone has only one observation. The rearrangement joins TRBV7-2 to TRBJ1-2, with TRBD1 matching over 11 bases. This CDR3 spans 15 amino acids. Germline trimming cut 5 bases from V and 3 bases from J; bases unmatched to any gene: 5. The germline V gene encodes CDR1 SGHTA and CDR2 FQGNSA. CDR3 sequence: CASSVGTGGYYGYTF. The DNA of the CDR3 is TGTGCCAGCAGCGTGGGGACAGGGGGTTACTATGGCTACACCTTC.

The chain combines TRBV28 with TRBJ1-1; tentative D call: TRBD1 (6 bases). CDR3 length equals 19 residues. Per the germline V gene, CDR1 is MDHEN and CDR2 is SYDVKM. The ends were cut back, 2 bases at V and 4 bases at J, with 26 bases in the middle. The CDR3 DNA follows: TGTGCCAGCAGTTTAGTTGGGGGGCAACTCCTATCGGGACTCACTGAAGCTTTCTTT. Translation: CASSLVGGQLLSGLTEAFF. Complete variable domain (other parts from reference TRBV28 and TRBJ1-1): DVKVTQSSRYLVKRTGEKVFLECVQDMDHENMFWYRQDPGLGLRLIYFSYDVKMKEKGDIPEGYSVSREKKERFSLILESASTNQTSMYLCASSLVGGQLLSGLTEAFFGQGTRLTVV.

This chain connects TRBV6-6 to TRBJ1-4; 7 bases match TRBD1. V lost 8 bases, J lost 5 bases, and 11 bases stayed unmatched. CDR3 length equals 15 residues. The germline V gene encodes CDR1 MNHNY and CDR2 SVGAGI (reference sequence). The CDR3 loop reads CASGPQQGRNEKLFF. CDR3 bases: TGTGCCAGCGGTCCACAACAGGGGCGCAATGAAAAACTGTTTTTT.

CDR3 protein: CASGLVLGQGTDTQYF. The CDR3 region has the DNA TGTGCTAGTGGTTTGGTATTGGGACAGGGAACAGATACGCAGTATTTT. The gene calls are TRBV12-5 and TRBJ2-3; 9 bases align to TRBD1. The CDR3 is made up of 16 amino acids. Germline V gene sequence: CDR1 LGHNT, CDR2 FRNRAP. Germline trimming cut 0 bases from V and 3 bases from J; bases unmatched to any gene: 4.

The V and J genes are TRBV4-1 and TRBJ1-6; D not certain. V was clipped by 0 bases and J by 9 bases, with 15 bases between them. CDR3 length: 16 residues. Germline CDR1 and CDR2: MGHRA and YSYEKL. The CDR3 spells CASSQESMGGSSPLHF. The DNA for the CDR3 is TGCGCCAGCAGCCAAGAGTCAATGGGAGGGAGTTCACCCCTCCACTTT.

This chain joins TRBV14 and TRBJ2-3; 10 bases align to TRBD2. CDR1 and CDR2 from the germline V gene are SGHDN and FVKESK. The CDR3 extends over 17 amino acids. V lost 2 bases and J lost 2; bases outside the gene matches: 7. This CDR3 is CASSQLAGVPPTDTQYF. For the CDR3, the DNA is TGTGCCAGCAGCCAACTAGCGGGGGTGCCCCCCACAGATACGCAGTATTTT.

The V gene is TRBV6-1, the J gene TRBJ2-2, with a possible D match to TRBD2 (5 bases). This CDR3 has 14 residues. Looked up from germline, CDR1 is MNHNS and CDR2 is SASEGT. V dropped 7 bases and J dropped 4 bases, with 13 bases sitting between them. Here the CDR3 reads CASNTDSFTGELFF. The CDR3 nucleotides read TGTGCCAGCAACACGGACTCCTTCACCGGGGAGCTGTTTTTT.

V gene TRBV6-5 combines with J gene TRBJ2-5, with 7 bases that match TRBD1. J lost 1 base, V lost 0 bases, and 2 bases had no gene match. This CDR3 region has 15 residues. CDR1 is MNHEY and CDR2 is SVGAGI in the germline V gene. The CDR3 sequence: CASSYSTGPQETQYF. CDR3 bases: TGTGCCAGCAGTTACTCGACAGGGCCCCAAGAGACCCAGTACTTC.

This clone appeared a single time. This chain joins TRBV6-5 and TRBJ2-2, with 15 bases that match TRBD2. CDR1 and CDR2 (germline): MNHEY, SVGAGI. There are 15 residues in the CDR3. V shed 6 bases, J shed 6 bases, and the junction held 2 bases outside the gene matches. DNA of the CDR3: TGTGCCAGCAGCGGACTAGCGGGGGGGCCCGGGGAGCTGTTTTTT. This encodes CASSGLAGGPGELFF.

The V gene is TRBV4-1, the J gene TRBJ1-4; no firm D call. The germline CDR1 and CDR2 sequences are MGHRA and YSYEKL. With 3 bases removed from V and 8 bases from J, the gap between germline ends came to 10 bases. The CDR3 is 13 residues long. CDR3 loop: CASSQGGREKLFF. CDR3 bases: TGCGCCAGCAGCCAGGGAGGGCGAGAAAAACTGTTTTTT.

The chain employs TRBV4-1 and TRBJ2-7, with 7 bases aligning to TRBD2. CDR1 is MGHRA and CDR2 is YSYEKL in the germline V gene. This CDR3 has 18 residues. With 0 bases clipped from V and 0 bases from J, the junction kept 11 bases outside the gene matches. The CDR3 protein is CASSQDFISGTSSYEQYF. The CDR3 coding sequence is TGCGCCAGCAGCCAAGATTTTATCAGCGGGACCAGCTCCTACGAGCAGTACTTC.

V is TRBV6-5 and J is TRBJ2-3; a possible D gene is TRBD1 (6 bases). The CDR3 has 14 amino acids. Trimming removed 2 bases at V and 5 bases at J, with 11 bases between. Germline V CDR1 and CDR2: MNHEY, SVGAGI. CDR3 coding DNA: TGTGCCAGCAGTTACCAAGGACAGAGAGATACGCAGTATTTT. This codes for CASSYQGQRDTQYF.